This T cell receptor beta chain was retrieved from a study of regulatory T cells in long-lasting Graves disease. About the study: For under 3 months, newly diagnosed Graves' patients had been taking antithyroid drugs.

Arm-PCR of CDR3 regions and iRepertoire HTBI primers were the basis on which TCR beta libraries were built. The authors' processing: The study identified roughly 59 TRBV and approximately 14 TRBJ segments across samples. Via MiXCR, TCRdb re-called the multiplex PCR reads, giving one row per CDR3 protein. The V and J calls were not made by the authors but by TCRdb's processing. Of 350,000 to 400,000 distinct CDR3 sequences in the sample, 15% were seen once. Time point in this sample: newly diagnosed GD, antithyroid drugs for less than 3 months. TCR sequences were obtained from RNA taken from PBMCs. From each patient, about 8.1 milliliters of peripheral blood was drawn and collected into an EDTA anticoagulant tube. Germline V lookup: CDR1 SGDLS, CDR2 YYNGEE. The CDR3 covers 17 residues. V was pared by 0 bases and J by 5 bases, with 13 bases of the junction left unmatched. Broader study findings: Relative to newly diagnosed Graves' patients, persistent ones had lower TCR diversity.

This clonotype has a count of ten or more. Its specificity is unknown. Material: peripheral blood mononuclear cells (PBMCs), obtained at new diagnosis, from a patient treated with antithyroid drugs. The J gene is TRBJ2-7, the V gene TRBV9, with TRBD2 matching over 8 bases. The sequence was collected from a female donor with Graves disease. The CDR3 here is CASSVGAGRALRNEQYF. CDR3 coding DNA: TGTGCCAGCAGCGTAGGGGCCGGGAGGGCCCTTCGGAACGAGCAGTACTTC.